The rows below give T cell receptor beta chains drawn from one sample of a study of PD-1 blockade in classical Hodgkin lymphoma. Using immunoSEQ multiplex PCR, the repertoire was profiled, and TCRdb retains in-frame clones only, with some absent. The sample lists about 93,000 clones; approximately 78% were seen once. Sequenced material: peripheral blood mononuclear cells (PBMCs), taken before the fourth cycle of nivolumab. The receptors were gathered from a human donor with classical Hodgkin lymphoma. CDR3s include the opening cysteine and the closing phenylalanine or tryptophan. A D gene is named only where the DNA matches it firmly. Not all rows give a size; the values are once, few, many and, for expanded clones, a class.

J gene | D gene | clone size | V gene | CDR3 protein | CDR3 DNA
TRBJ1-3 | - | - | TRBV10-3 | CAISDSSGNTIYF | TGTGCCATCTCGGACAGCTCTGGAAACACCATATATTTT
TRBJ2-3 | - | - | TRBV9 | CASSVEGTDTQYF | TGTGCCAGCAGCGTAGAAGGCACAGATACGCAGTATTTT
TRBJ1-2 | - | - | TRBV2 | CASSGDARIYGYTF | TGTGCCAGCAGTGGGGACGCCCGAATTTATGGCTACACCTTC
TRBJ2-1 | TRBD1 | - | TRBV18 | CASSPIRPGQHNEQFF | TGTGCCAGCTCACCGATTCGACCGGGACAGCACAATGAGCAGTTCTTC
TRBJ2-1 | - | - | TRBV30 | CAWSGGSSYNEQFF | TGTGCCTGGAGTGGCGGCAGCTCCTACAATGAGCAGTTCTTC
TRBJ1-2 | TRBD1 | - | TRBV10-3 | CAISETDRDGYTF | TGTGCCATCAGTGAGACTGACAGGGATGGCTACACCTTC
TRBJ1-1 | - | - | TRBV21-1 | CASSKAQQGKVYGTEAFF | TGTGCCAGCAGCAAAGCGCAACAGGGGAAGGTTTACGGCACTGAAGCTTTCTTT
TRBJ2-3 | TRBD2 | - | TRBV28 | CASSLSSGLIDTQYF | TGTGCCAGCAGTTTATCTAGCGGGCTGATAGATACGCAGTATTTT
TRBJ1-4 | - | - | TRBV21-1 | CASSKIGTGQSEKLFF | TGTGCCAGCAGCAAAATCGGGACAGGGCAGAGTGAAAAACTGTTTTTT
TRBJ1-2 | TRBD1 | - | TRBV27 | CASSLSDRDGYTF | TGTGCCAGCAGTTTGTCGGACAGGGATGGCTACACCTTC
TRBJ1-2 | - | - | TRBV5-4 | CASSNKGEGIYGYTF | TGTGCCAGCAGTAACAAGGGGGAGGGAATCTATGGCTACACCTTC
TRBJ2-2 | - | few | TRBV10-3 | CAISESISDSRFSLFF | TGTGCCATCAGTGAGTCGATTTCGGACAGTCGGTTTTCGCTGTTTTTT
TRBJ1-1 | - | - | TRBV10-3 | CATSSQVNTEAFF | TGTGCCACATCGAGCCAGGTGAACACTGAAGCTTTCTTT
TRBJ1-1 | TRBD1 | once | TRBV5-4 | CASSGTGGDEAFF | TGTGCCAGCAGCGGGACAGGGGGGGATGAAGCTTTCTTT
TRBJ1-2 | TRBD1 | - | TRBV11-1 | CASSLDRTGVYGYTF | TGTGCCAGCAGCTTAGATCGGACAGGGGTCTATGGCTACACCTTC